Following are 21 T cell receptor beta chains from one sample sequenced in a study of glioma-infiltrating T cells after dendritic cell vaccination. The assay was immunoSEQ multiplex PCR, and TCRdb's table has in-frame clones only and misses some. The sample shows around 72,000 clones, around 81% of them seen only once. The specimen comprised blood, sampled before dendritic cell vaccination. The source is a human donor with glioblastoma.

The chain couples TRBV27 to TRBJ1-5; D unclear. The CDR3 runs 15 residues. CDR1 is MNHEY and CDR2 is SMNVEV in the germline V gene (reference sequence). Trimming took off 3 bases at V and 2 bases at J, with 11 bases between the two ends. The CDR3 DNA is TGTGCCAGCAGTTTCTCAGGTTTAGGCAATCAGCCCCAGCATTTT. Translation gives CASSFSGLGNQPQHF.

In this sample, this clone turned up once. The CDR3: CASLITGYTEAFF. The DNA of the CDR3 is TGTGCCAGCCTTATTACAGGGTACACTGAAGCTTTCTTT. This chain uses TRBV6-1 with TRBJ1-1, with D perhaps TRBD1 (6 bases). Germline V gene data show CDR1 as MNHNS and CDR2 as SASEGT. The CDR3 is 13 residues long. Trimming stripped 8 bases from V and 3 bases from J, with 13 bases between.

This clone was counted only a few times. The chain combines TRBV6-6 with TRBJ1-2; tentative D call: TRBD1 (6 bases). V shed 6 bases and J shed 8 bases, with 10 bases lying between them. The germline gives CDR1 MNHNY, CDR2 SVGAGI (reference sequence). CDR3 length equals 11 residues. The CDR3 coding sequence is TGTGCCAGCAGCCTGGACAGCGGCTACACCTTC. Residues: CASSLDSGYTF.

The chain uses TRBV5-6 and TRBJ1-6; TRBD1 agrees at 7 bases. V lost 4 bases to trimming and J lost 11 bases; unmatched junction nucleotides: 12. This CDR3 spans 15 amino acids. Per germline, CDR1 SGHDT and CDR2 YYEEEE. CDR3 in amino acids: CASSPQTGNATPLHF. CDR3 nucleotides: TGTGCCAGCAGCCCTCAGACAGGGAACGCTACACCCCTCCACTTT.

The rearrangement uses TRBV9 and TRBJ1-4; D gene ambiguous. This CDR3 region has 14 residues. The V and J ends lost 3 bases and 5 bases respectively, with 11 bases between them. Germline V lookup: CDR1 SGDLS, CDR2 YYNGEE. CDR3 sequence (DNA): TGTGCCAGCAGCGCCCTAGACTGGAATGAAAAACTGTTTTTT. Amino acids: CASSALDWNEKLFF. The variable domain in full, with the rest retrieved from reference TRBV9 and TRBJ1-4, is DSGVTQTPKHLITATGQRVTLRCSPRSGDLSVYWYQQSLDQGLQFLIQYYNGEERAKGNILERFSAQQFPDLHSELNLSSLELGDSALYFCASSALDWNEKLFFGSGTQLSVL.

The rearrangement links TRBV10-3 to TRBJ2-1; TRBD2 agrees at 9 bases. The V and J ends lost 0 bases and 6 bases, in that order; junction bases with no gene match: 3. This CDR3 has 15 amino acids. CDR1 is ENHRY and CDR2 is SYGVKD in the germline V gene. The CDR3 loop reads CAISESGTSRNEQFF. The CDR3 DNA reads as TGTGCCATCAGTGAGTCCGGGACTAGCCGCAATGAGCAGTTCTTC.

The chain employs TRBV14 and TRBJ1-3; perhaps TRBD1 as D (5 bases). Germline CDR1 and CDR2: SGHDN and FVKESK. The CDR3 totals 15 residues. The V end lost 4 bases, the J end lost 3 bases, and 13 bases lay between the germline ends. The CDR3 loop is CASSPLGGVGNTIYF. The CDR3, as DNA: TGTGCCAGCAGCCCCCTTGGGGGGGTTGGAAACACCATATATTTT.

The chain combines TRBV29-1 with TRBJ1-1; 10 bases fit TRBD1. V trimming: 3 bases; J trimming: 3 bases; junction bases outside the gene matches: 7. The CDR3 loop spans 15 amino acids. Germline assignment: CDR1 SQVTM and CDR2 ANQGSEA. The CDR3, as DNA: TGCAGCGTTGAGGGGGACAGGGGTGAGGACACTGAAGCTTTCTTT. This sequence encodes CSVEGDRGEDTEAFF.

J is TRBJ2-1 and V is TRBV19; possible D gene TRBD2, 6 bases. V lost 10 bases and J 9 bases, leaving 19 bases between the germline ends. In germline, CDR1 is LNHDA, CDR2 SQIVND (reference sequence). CDR3 length: 13 amino acids. CDR3 DNA sequence: TGTGCCATGAGCGTCGGATTGGAGGGTGAGCAGTTCTTC. Its protein is CAMSVGLEGEQFF.

V usage is TRBV14 and J usage is TRBJ2-2, with 10 bases that match TRBD1. CDR3 length: 16 residues. CDR1 and CDR2 from the germline V gene are SGHDN and FVKESK. The J segment lost 3 bases and the V segment lost 6 bases, leaving 7 bases of the junction unmatched. This CDR3 reads CASRPTGTGDTGELFF. DNA of the CDR3: TGTGCCAGCAGACCCACCGGGACAGGGGACACCGGGGAGCTGTTTTTT. The variable domain in full, with the rest retrieved from reference TRBV14 and TRBJ2-2, is EAGVTQFPSHSVIEKGQTVTLRCDPISGHDNLYWYRRVMGKEIKFLLHFVKESKQDESGMPNNRFLAERTGGTYSTLKVQPAELEDSGVYFCASRPTGTGDTGELFFGEGSRLTVL.

As to this clone: This may stem from a read error, because a much larger clone lies one nucleotide away. Other DNA sequences in this sample translate to the same CDR3. The genes are TRBV2 and TRBJ2-1, with TRBD2 matching over 9 bases. This CDR3 comprises 13 residues. Germline trimming cut 6 bases from V and 4 bases from J; bases unmatched to any gene: 1. The V gene's germline CDR1 is SNHLY and CDR2 FYNNEI. The CDR3 spells CASRTSGYNEQFF. Written as DNA, the CDR3 is TGTGCCAGCAGGACTAGCGGATACAATGAGCAGTTCTTC.

This chain joins TRBV5-1 and TRBJ2-3, with 9 nucleotides matching TRBD2. The CDR3 runs to 13 residues. V was clipped by 7 bases and J by 1 base; unmatched bases: 1. Germline V gene lookup returns CDR1 SGHRS and CDR2 YFSETQ. DNA for the CDR3: TGCGCCAGCTTAGCGGGGGGCACAGATACGCAGTATTTT. Translating it yields CASLAGGTDTQYF.

V usage is TRBV5-6 and J usage is TRBJ2-7; tentative D call: TRBD1 (8 bases). Deletions cut 4 bases from V and 3 bases from J, with 20 bases between. The CDR3 is 16 amino acids. Germline V CDR1 and CDR2: SGHDT, YYEEEE. The CDR3 sequence: CASSGLLDREGYEQYF. The CDR3 nucleotides read TGTGCCAGCAGCGGTTTATTGGACAGGGAGGGCTACGAGCAGTACTTC. The whole variable domain, remainder taken from reference TRBV5-6 and TRBJ2-7, is DAGVTQSPTHLIKTRGQQVTLRCSPKSGHDTVSWYQQALGQGPQFIFQYYEEEERQRGNFPDRFSGHQFPNYSSELNVNALLLGDSALYLCASSGLLDREGYEQYFGPGTRLTVT.

The chain recombines TRBV19 with TRBJ2-3; a weak D match, TRBD2 (8 bases). The CDR3 contains 17 residues. Looked up from germline, CDR1 is LNHDA and CDR2 is SQIVND (reference sequence). The ends were cut back, 5 bases at V and 0 bases at J, with 18 bases in the middle. This CDR3 reads CASSPGGTVSSTDTQYF. The CDR3 nucleotides read TGTGCCAGTAGTCCGGGGGGGACAGTATCAAGCACAGATACGCAGTATTTT.

This clone was seen a few times. The chain employs TRBV29-1 and TRBJ1-1; a possible D gene is TRBD1 (6 bases). The CDR3 totals 14 residues. The germline V gene has CDR1 SQVTM and CDR2 ANQGSEA. V was trimmed by 5 bases and J by 5 bases, leaving 18 bases between them. The CDR3 nucleotides read TGCAGCGTTAGATCAGGGGCCGTCCGGACTGAAGCTTTCTTT. Translation: CSVRSGAVRTEAFF.

This clone was detected a few times. The V gene is TRBV5-5, the J gene TRBJ1-4; 8 bases are shared with TRBD1. CDR1 and CDR2 from the germline V gene are SGHKS and YYEKEE (reference sequence). The V segment lost 0 bases and the J segment 5 bases; nucleotides outside the gene matches: 6. CDR3 length: 16 amino acids. CDR3 region: CASSLVRPGGNEKLFF. CDR3 sequence (DNA): TGTGCCAGCAGCTTGGTGCGTCCAGGGGGCAATGAAAAACTGTTTTTT.

V gene TRBV2 combines with J gene TRBJ2-5; D is possibly TRBD2 (6 bases). From germline, CDR1 is SNHLY and CDR2 FYNNEI. Deletions cut 0 bases from V and 1 base from J, with 12 bases between. CDR3 length: 16 amino acids. The CDR3 DNA reads as TGTGCCAGCAGTGAAGCCGGAGGGACGGCCCAAGAGACCCAGTACTTC. Encoded protein: CASSEAGGTAQETQYF.

This clone appeared once. This rearrangement joins TRBV6-5 to TRBJ1-1; 7 bases map to TRBD1. The ends lost 2 bases at V and 4 bases at J; junction bases unmatched: 4. Per the germline V gene, CDR1 is MNHEY and CDR2 is SVGAGI. The CDR3 totals 14 residues. The CDR3 protein is CASSYRRGRTEAFF. In DNA, the CDR3 is TGTGCCAGCAGTTACAGAAGGGGGCGCACTGAAGCTTTCTTT.

The rearrangement joins TRBV7-8 to TRBJ2-7, with a weak D call TRBD1 (6 bases). CDR1 is SGHVS, CDR2 FQNEAQ, per germline. V lost 4 bases and J 4 bases, leaving 14 bases between the germline ends. This CDR3 has 14 amino acids. The DNA of the CDR3 is TGTGCCAGCAGCTCTCCGGGACAACTATACGAGCAGTACTTC. Translated: CASSSPGQLYEQYF.

The chain couples TRBV6-1 to TRBJ2-1; 11 bases line up with TRBD2. The CDR3 has 16 amino acids. Germline CDR1 MNHNS, CDR2 SASEGT. V shed 2 bases and J 7 bases; nucleotides not matched to a gene: 7. The CDR3: CASSESLAGGGNEQFF. CDR3 bases: TGTGCCAGCAGTGAAAGTCTAGCGGGGGGAGGTAATGAGCAGTTCTTC.

V is TRBV19 and J is TRBJ1-5; D is unclear. V was cut by 6 bases and J by 2 bases, with 8 bases left in between. This CDR3 region has 13 residues. The germline V gene encodes CDR1 LNHDA and CDR2 SQIVND (reference sequence). The CDR3 region is CASSQVGNQPQHF. The CDR3, as DNA: TGTGCCAGTAGCCAAGTAGGCAATCAGCCCCAGCATTTT.